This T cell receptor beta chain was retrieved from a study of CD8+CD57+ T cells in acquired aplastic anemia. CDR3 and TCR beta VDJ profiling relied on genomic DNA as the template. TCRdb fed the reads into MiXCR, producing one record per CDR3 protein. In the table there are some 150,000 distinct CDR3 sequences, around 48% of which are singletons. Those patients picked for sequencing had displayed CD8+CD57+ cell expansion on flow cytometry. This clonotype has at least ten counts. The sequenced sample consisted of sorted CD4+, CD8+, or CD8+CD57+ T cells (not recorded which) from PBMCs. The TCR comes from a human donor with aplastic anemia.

CDR3 loop: CASAKGDNYNEQFF. The CDR3 nucleotides are TGCGCCAGCGCGAAGGGGGACAACTACAATGAGCAGTTCTTC. This chain uses TRBV5-1 with TRBJ2-1; TRBD1 is a possible D gene (6 bases). The CDR3 covers 14 residues. Germline-derived CDR1 and CDR2 are SGHRS and YFSETQ. V gave up 7 bases and J gave up 3 bases, with 14 bases separating them.